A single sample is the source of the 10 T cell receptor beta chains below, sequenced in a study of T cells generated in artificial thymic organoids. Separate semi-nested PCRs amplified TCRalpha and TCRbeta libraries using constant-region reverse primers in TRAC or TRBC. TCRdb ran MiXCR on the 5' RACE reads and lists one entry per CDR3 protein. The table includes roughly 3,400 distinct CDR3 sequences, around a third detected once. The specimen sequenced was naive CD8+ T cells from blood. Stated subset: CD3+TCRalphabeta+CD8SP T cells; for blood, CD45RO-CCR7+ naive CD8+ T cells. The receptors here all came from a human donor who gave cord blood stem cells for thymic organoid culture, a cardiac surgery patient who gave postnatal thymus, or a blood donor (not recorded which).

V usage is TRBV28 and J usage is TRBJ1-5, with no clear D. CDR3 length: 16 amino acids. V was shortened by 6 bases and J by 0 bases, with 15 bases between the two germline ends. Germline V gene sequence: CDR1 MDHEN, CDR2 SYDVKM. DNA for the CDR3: TGTGCCAGCAGCGGCTGGAAGGCAAATAGCAATCAGCCCCAGCATTTT. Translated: CASSGWKANSNQPQHF. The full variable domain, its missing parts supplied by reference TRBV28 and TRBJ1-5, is DVKVTQSSRYLVKRTGEKVFLECVQDMDHENMFWYRQDPGLGLRLIYFSYDVKMKEKGDIPEGYSVSREKKERFSLILESASTNQTSMYLCASSGWKANSNQPQHFGDGTRLSIL.

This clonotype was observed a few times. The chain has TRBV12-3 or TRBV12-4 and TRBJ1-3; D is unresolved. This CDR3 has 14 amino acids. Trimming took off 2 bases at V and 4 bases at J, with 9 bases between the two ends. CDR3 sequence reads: CASSLRSPGNTIYF. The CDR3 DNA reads TGTGCCAGCAGTTTAAGGAGTCCCGGAAACACCATATATTTT.

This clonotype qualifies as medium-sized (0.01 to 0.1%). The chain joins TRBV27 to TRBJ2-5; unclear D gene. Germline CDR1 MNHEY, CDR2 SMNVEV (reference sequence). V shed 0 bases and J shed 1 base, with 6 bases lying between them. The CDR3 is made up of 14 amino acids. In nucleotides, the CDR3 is TGTGCCAGCAGTTTATCTTTCGGCCAAGAGACCCAGTACTTC. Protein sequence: CASSLSFGQETQYF.

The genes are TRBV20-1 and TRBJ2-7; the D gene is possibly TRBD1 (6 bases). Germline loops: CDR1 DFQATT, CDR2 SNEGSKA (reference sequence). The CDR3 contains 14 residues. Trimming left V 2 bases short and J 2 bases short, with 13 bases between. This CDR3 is CSARKGVATYEQYF. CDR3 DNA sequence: TGCAGTGCTAGAAAGGGGGTCGCCACCTACGAGCAGTACTTC.

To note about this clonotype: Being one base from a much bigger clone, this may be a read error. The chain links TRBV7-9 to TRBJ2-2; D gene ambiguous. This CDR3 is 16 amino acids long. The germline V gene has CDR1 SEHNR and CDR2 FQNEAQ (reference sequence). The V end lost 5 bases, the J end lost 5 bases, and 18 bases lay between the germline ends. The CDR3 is CASSRPTIPGTGELFF. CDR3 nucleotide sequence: TGTGCCAGCAGCCGGCCCACCATTCCCGGTACCGGGGAGCTGTTTTTT.

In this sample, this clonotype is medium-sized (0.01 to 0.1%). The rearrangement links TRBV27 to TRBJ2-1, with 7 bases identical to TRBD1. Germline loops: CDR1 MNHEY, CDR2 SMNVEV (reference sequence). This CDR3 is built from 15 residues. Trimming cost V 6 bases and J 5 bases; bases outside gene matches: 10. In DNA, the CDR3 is TGTGCCAGCAGCATCCGGGACAGACAAAACAATGAGCAGTTCTTC. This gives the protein CASSIRDRQNNEQFF.

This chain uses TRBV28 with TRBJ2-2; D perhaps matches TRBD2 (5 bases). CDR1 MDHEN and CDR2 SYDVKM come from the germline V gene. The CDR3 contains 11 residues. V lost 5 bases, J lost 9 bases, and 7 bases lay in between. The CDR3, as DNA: TGTGCCAGCAGTCCTAGCCGGGAGCTGTTTTTT. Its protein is CASSPSRELFF.

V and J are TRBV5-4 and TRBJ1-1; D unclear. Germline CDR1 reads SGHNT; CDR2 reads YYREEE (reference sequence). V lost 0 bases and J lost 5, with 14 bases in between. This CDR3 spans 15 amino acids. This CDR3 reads CASSLGIYSTTEAFF. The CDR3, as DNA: TGTGCCAGCAGCTTGGGGATCTATTCAACGACTGAAGCTTTCTTT.

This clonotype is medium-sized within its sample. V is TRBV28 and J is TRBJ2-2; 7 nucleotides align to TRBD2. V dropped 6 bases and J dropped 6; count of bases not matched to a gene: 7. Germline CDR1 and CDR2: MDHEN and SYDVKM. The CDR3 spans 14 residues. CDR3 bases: TGTGCCAGCAGCAAGCGGGGAGACTCCGGGGAGCTGTTTTTT. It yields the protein CASSKRGDSGELFF.

The CDR3 here is CASSQDSTISYEQYF. DNA for the CDR3: TGCGCCAGCAGCCAGGACAGCACAATCTCCTACGAGCAGTACTTC. V usage is TRBV4-3 and J usage is TRBJ2-7, with D maybe TRBD1 (6 bases). Germline V lookup: CDR1 LGHNA, CDR2 YSLEER. The V end lost 3 bases, the J end lost 0 bases, and 12 bases lay between the germline ends. The CDR3 loop spans 15 amino acids.